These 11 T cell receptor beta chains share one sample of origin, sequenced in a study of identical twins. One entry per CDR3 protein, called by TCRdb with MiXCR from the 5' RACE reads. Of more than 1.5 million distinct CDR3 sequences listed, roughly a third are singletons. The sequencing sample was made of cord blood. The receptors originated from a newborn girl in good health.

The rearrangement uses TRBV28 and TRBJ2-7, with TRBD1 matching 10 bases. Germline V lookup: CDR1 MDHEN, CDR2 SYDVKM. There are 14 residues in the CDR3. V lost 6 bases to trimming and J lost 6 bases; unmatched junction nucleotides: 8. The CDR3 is CASRFRDRGLEQYF. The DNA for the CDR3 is TGTGCCAGCAGATTCCGGGACAGGGGCCTCGAGCAGTACTTC.

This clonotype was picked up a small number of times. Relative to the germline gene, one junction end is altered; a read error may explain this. The DNA for the CDR3 is TGTGCTAGCAGCTCAGGGGGAAATCCAATAGGCATGAACACTGAAGCTTTCTTT. Its protein product is CASSSGGNPIGMNTEAFF. The rearrangement links TRBV7-7 to TRBJ1-1, with 7 bases matching TRBD1. The CDR3 loop spans 18 amino acids. Germline V lookup: CDR1 SSHAT, CDR2 FNYEAQ (reference sequence). Drawing the rest from reference TRBV7-7 and TRBJ1-1, the complete variable domain is GAGVSQSPRYKVTKRGQDVTLRCDPISSHATLYWYQQALGQGPEFLTYFNYEAQPDKSGLPSDRFSAERPEGSISTLTIQRTEQRDSAMYRCASSSGGNPIGMNTEAFFGQGTRLTVV.

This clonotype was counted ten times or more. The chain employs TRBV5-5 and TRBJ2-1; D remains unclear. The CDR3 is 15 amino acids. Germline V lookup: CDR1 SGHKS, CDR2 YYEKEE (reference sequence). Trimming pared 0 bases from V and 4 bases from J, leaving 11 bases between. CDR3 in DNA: TGTGCCAGCAGCTTGGCTGGCCAGGATTACAATGAGCAGTTCTTC. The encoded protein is CASSLAGQDYNEQFF. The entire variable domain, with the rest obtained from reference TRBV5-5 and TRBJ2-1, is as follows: DAGVTQSPTHLIKTRGQQVTLRCSPISGHKSVSWYQQVLGQGPQFIFQYYEKEERGRGNFPDRFSARQFPNYSSELNVNALLLGDSALYLCASSLAGQDYNEQFFGPGTRLTVL.

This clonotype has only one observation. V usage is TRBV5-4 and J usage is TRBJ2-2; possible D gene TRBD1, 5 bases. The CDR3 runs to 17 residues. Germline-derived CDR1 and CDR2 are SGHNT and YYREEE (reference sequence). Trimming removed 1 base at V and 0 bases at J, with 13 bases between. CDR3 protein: CASSLQGRVANTGELFF. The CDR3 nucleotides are TGTGCCAGCAGCTTGCAGGGCAGGGTGGCGAACACCGGGGAGCTGTTTTTT.

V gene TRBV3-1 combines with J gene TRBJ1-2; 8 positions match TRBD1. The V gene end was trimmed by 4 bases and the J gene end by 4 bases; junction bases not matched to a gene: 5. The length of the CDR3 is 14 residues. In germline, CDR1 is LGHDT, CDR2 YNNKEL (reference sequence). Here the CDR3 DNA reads TGTGCCAGCAGCCGGGGACAGGCCGGCTATGGCTACACCTTC. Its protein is CASSRGQAGYGYTF.

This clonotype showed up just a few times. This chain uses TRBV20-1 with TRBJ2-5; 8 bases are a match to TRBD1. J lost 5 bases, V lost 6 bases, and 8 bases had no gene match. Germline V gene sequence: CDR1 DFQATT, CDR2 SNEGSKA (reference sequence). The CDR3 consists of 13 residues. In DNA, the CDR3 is TGCAGTGCGTACAGGGGGTTCCGTGAGACCCAGTACTTC. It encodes CSAYRGFRETQYF.

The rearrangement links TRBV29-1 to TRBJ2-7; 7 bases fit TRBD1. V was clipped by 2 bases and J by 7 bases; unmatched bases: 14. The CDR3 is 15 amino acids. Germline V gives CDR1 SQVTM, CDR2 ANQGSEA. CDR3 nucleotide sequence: TGCAGCGTTGAACACCGACAGGGTACACATAATGAGCAGTACTTC. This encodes CSVEHRQGTHNEQYF.

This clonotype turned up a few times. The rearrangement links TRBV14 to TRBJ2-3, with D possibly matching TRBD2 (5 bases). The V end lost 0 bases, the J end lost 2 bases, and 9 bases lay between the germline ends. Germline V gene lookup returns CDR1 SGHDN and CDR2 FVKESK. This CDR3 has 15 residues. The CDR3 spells CASSQDQRFTDTQYF. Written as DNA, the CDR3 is TGTGCCAGCAGCCAAGATCAGCGGTTCACAGATACGCAGTATTTT. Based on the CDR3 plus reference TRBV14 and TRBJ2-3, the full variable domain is EAGVTQFPSHSVIEKGQTVTLRCDPISGHDNLYWYRRVMGKEIKFLLHFVKESKQDESGMPNNRFLAERTGGTYSTLKVQPAELEDSGVYFCASSQDQRFTDTQYFGPGTRLTVL.

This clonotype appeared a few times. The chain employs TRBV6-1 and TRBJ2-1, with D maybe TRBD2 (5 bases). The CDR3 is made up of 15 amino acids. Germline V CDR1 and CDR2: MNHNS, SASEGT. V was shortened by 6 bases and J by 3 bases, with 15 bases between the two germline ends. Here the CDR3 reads CASSLDWNYYNEQFF. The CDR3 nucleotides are TGTGCCAGCAGCTTGGACTGGAACTACTACAATGAGCAGTTCTTC.

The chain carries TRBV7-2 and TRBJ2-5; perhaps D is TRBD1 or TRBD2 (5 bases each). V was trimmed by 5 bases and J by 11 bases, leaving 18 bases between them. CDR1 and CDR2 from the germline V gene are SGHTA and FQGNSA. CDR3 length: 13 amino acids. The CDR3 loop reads CASSVGPFNEQYF. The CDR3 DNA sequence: TGTGCCAGCAGCGTGGGACCGTTCAATGAGCAGTACTTC.

CDR3 protein: CASSLSSGVSTDTQYF. CDR3 nucleotide sequence: TGTGCCAGCAGTTTATCTAGCGGGGTCAGCACAGATACGCAGTATTTT. This chain connects TRBV27 to TRBJ2-3; 8 bases agree with TRBD2. There are 16 residues in the CDR3. Germline CDR1 is MNHEY and CDR2 is SMNVEV (reference sequence). The V segment lost 0 bases and the J segment 0 bases; nucleotides outside the gene matches: 2.